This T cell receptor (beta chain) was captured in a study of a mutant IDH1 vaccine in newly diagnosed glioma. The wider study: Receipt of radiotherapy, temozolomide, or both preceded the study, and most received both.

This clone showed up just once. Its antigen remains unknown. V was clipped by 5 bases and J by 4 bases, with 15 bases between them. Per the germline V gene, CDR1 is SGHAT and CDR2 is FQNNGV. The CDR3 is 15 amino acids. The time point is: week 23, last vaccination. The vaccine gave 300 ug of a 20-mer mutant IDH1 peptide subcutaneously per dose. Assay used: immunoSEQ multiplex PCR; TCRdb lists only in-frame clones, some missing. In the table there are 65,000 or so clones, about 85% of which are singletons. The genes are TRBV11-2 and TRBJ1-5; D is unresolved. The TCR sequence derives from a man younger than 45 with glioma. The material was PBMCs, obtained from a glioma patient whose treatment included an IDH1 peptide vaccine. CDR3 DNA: TGTGCCAGCAGCGCGGGCATAGCCACGAATCAGCCCCAGCATTTT. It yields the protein CASSAGIATNQPQHF.